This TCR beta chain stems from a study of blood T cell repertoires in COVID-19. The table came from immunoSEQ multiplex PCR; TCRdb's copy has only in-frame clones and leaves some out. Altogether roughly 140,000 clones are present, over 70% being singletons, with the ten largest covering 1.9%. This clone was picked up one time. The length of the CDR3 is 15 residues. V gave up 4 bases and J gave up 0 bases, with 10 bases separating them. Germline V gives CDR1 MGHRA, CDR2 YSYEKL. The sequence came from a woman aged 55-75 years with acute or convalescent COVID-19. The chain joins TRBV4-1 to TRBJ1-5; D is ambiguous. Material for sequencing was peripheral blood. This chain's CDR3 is CASSPGLSSNQPQHF. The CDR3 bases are TGCGCCAGCAGCCCAGGTTTAAGTAGCAATCAGCCCCAGCATTTT.